This is a list of T cell receptor beta chains from one sample in a study of T-cell memory formation after mild COVID-19. From the 5' RACE reads, TCRdb called clonotypes with MiXCR, one entry per CDR3 protein. The sample contains 150,000 to 200,000 distinct CDR3 sequences, around a tenth of which appear only once. Sample: PBMCs or a T cell subset sorted from them (not recorded which). The receptors originated from a young man who had mild COVID-19 (a few samples of this study predate the infection). Cell type and time point are not known. CDR3s include the opening cysteine and the closing phenylalanine or tryptophan. The D gene is left open where the match is weak. Clone sizes are given selectively: once, few, many, or a class where the clone is expanded.

d_call	j_call	clone_size	v_call	cdr3_nt	cdr3_aa
-	TRBJ2-2	-	TRBV7-9	TGTGCCAGCAGCCCCTCCTTGGAGACCGGGGAGCTGTTTTTT	CASSPSLETGELFF
-	TRBJ1-4	few	TRBV20-1	TGCAGTGCTAGAGATGGGGCCGGAGAAAAACTGTTTTTT	CSARDGAGEKLFF
-	TRBJ1-1	few	TRBV7-2	TGTGCCAGCAGCCCCTCCACGGAAGCTTTCTTT	CASSPSTEAFF
TRBD1	TRBJ1-1	-	TRBV7-8	TGTGCCAGCAGCTTAGTGGCAGGGGGCAGCGGGGCTTTCTTT	CASSLVAGGSGAFF
TRBD1	TRBJ2-3	many	TRBV18	TGTGCCAGCTCACCAACGCCGGGACAGGGGGTCACAGATACGCAGTATTTT	CASSPTPGQGVTDTQYF
-	TRBJ1-3	few	TRBV5-1	TGCGCCAGCAGCTTGGAAGGACGGTTCTCTGGAAACACCATATATTTT	CASSLEGRFSGNTIYF
-	TRBJ2-4	-	TRBV18	TGTGCCAGCTCACCGGGGTCAGGCGAAAACATTCAGTACTTC	CASSPGSGENIQYF
-	TRBJ1-3	many	TRBV20-1	TGCAGTGCTAGGGCGAGTGATGGAAACACCATATATTTT	CSARASDGNTIYF
TRBD2	TRBJ2-3	-	TRBV12-3/TRBV12-4	TGTGCCAGCAGTTCAATAGTAGGGCGGGGGGACACAGATACGCAGTATTTT	CASSSIVGRGDTDTQYF
-	TRBJ2-1	few	TRBV29-1	TGCAGCGTTTTCAGGGCCGTTAGGGAGCAGTTCTTC	CSVFRAVREQFF
-	TRBJ2-7	-	TRBV6-5	TGTGCCAGCAGTTACTCTCGAGGGTCCGCTCAGGTCTACGAGCAGTACTTC	CASSYSRGSAQVYEQYF
-	TRBJ1-2	-	TRBV7-2	TGTGCCAGCAGCTTACGGACAGAAGCTAACTATGGCTACACCTTC	CASSLRTEANYGYTF
-	TRBJ2-7	many	TRBV9	TGTGCCAGCAGCGTGACCGAAGGATACGAGCAGTACTTC	CASSVTEGYEQYF
-	TRBJ2-7	-	TRBV5-1	TGCGCCAGCAGCTTGGAATTGGGGGATAGTTACGAGCAGTACTTC	CASSLELGDSYEQYF
-	TRBJ2-5	-	TRBV6-5	TGTGCCAGCAGTTACTCGAAGGTCAGGGAGTGGGAGACCCAGTACTTC	CASSYSKVREWETQYF
-	TRBJ2-2	-	TRBV7-3	TGTGCCAGCAGCCCTCTAAACACCGGGGAGCTGTTTTTT	CASSPLNTGELFF
-	TRBJ2-3	many	TRBV7-2	TGTGCCAGCAGGACGGCCCGTGGAGGCACGCAGTATTTT	CASRTARGGTQYF
-	TRBJ1-1	-	TRBV6-2/TRBV6-3	TGTGCCATTCGGGACGGGGGTTATTCTGAAGCTTTCTTT	CAIRDGGYSEAFF
-	TRBJ1-3	-	TRBV11-2	TGTGCCAGCAGCACCGGAAACACCATATATTTT	CASSTGNTIYF
TRBD1	TRBJ2-2	-	TRBV7-3	TGTGCCAGCAGACCCGGGACAGGGGGTACCGGGGAGCTGTTTTTT	CASRPGTGGTGELFF
-	TRBJ2-3	few	TRBV7-2	TGTGCCAGCAGCCTGGACTACACAGATACGCAGTATTTT	CASSLDYTDTQYF
-	TRBJ1-1	few	TRBV6-6	TGTGCCAGCAGTTACTCCGGGGGAGGAAGCACTGAAGCTTTCTTT	CASSYSGGGSTEAFF
TRBD1	TRBJ2-5	few	TRBV29-1	TGCAGCCTTGAAGACAGGGGGCAAGAGACCCAGTACTTC	CSLEDRGQETQYF
TRBD2	TRBJ2-3	-	TRBV28	TGTGCCAGCAGCTTCTTCTCCCGGGCGGGGGGGCCGCATACGCAGTATTTT	CASSFFSRAGGPHTQYF
TRBD1	TRBJ2-7	few	TRBV12-5	TGTGCTAGTGGTTTTGGCGACAGGGTCTACGAGCAGTACTTC	CASGFGDRVYEQYF
TRBD1	TRBJ2-1	-	TRBV9	TGTGCCAGCAGCCGGGTGGGGACAGGGAGGTACAATGAGCAGTTCTTC	CASSRVGTGRYNEQFF
-	TRBJ1-6	-	TRBV30	TGTGCCTGGAACCCTGGACAGTCCTATAATTCACCCCTCCACTTT	CAWNPGQSYNSPLHF
TRBD2	TRBJ2-7	few	TRBV6-5	TGTGCCAGCAGAACCAATCCCAGCGGGGGTGCCTACGAGCAGTACTTC	CASRTNPSGGAYEQYF
TRBD1	TRBJ1-1	few	TRBV18	TGTGCCAGCTCACCTGGGAGGGGGCTACTGAACACTGAAGCTTTCTTT	CASSPGRGLLNTEAFF
-	TRBJ2-1	-	TRBV12-3/TRBV12-4	TGTGCCAGCAGTTTCCAGGGGCAATTGGGCAATGAGCAGTTCTTC	CASSFQGQLGNEQFF
TRBD2	TRBJ2-7	once	TRBV7-9	TGTGCCAGCAGCTTCGGGGGGGAAGCCTACGAGCAGTACTTC	CASSFGGEAYEQYF
-	TRBJ1-1	-	TRBV20-1	TGCAGTGCTCTGGACCCCTCACGAGAAGCTTTCTTT	CSALDPSREAFF
TRBD2	TRBJ2-1	-	TRBV10-3	TGTGCCATCAATCCGGCTAGCGGGGGGGCAGATGAGCAGTTCTTC	CAINPASGGADEQFF
-	TRBJ1-4	few	TRBV6-5	TGTGCCAGCAGCTACTCGGGGCGTGAAAAACTGTTTTTT	CASSYSGREKLFF
TRBD2	TRBJ2-1	once	TRBV5-6	TGTGCCAGCAGGTCTAGCGGAGGATACAATGAGCAGTTCTTC	CASRSSGGYNEQFF